The next 27 T cell receptor beta chains were all read from a single sample in a study of cytomegalovirus exposure and HLA in healthy donors. The PCR had 60 Vbeta and 13 Jbeta primers. Libraries were prepared by immunoSEQ multiplex PCR; TCRdb keeps only in-frame clonotypes and omits some of them. The table has approximately 160,000 clones, around four fifths seen once. The specimen sequenced was PBMCs. Every receptor here comes from a woman younger than 45 in good health and CMV-seropositive.

This clone appeared a few times. Mismatch with germline at one junction end may stem from a read error. The chain carries TRBV10-3 and TRBJ1-4, with TRBD1 matching over 8 bases. Germline CDR1 reads ENHRY; CDR2 reads SYGVKD. CDR3 length: 16 residues. CDR3 nucleotide sequence: TGTGCCACCAGTCCATTCACAGGGGGGATTAATGAAAAACTGTTTTTT. Residues: CATSPFTGGINEKLFF.

The chain combines TRBV28 with TRBJ2-5, with TRBD2 matching over 7 bases. V trimming: 8 bases; J trimming: 0 bases; junction bases outside the gene matches: 6. The CDR3 runs 14 residues. Germline lookup yields CDR1 MDHEN and CDR2 SYDVKM. The CDR3: CASRTSGYQETQYF. The CDR3 DNA is TGTGCCAGCCGGACTAGTGGGTACCAAGAGACCCAGTACTTC. The full variable domain, with the rest looked up from reference TRBV28 and TRBJ2-5, is DVKVTQSSRYLVKRTGEKVFLECVQDMDHENMFWYRQDPGLGLRLIYFSYDVKMKEKGDIPEGYSVSREKKERFSLILESASTNQTSMYLCASRTSGYQETQYFGPGTRLLVL.

The genes are TRBV6-5 and TRBJ2-2, with D possibly matching TRBD2 (6 bases). Germline V gene lookup returns CDR1 MNHEY and CDR2 SVGAGI. The V gene lost 5 bases and the J gene lost 7 bases, with 17 bases spanning the gap. The CDR3 sequence is 15 residues long. CDR3 sequence reads: CASSASRGIHGELFF. CDR3 coding DNA: TGTGCCAGCAGTGCCTCTCGGGGGATTCACGGGGAGCTGTTTTTT.

This clone was seen a few times. The chain is built from TRBV7-8 and TRBJ1-1; possibly TRBD1 for D (6 bases). The CDR3 runs to 14 residues. CDR1 and CDR2 from the germline V gene are SGHVS and FQNEAQ. Trimming took off 7 bases at V and 1 base at J, with 13 bases between the two ends. The CDR3 nucleotides read TGTGCCAGCACCAGGACAGCCCAGAACACTGAAGCTTTCTTT. It codes for CASTRTAQNTEAFF. Combining the CDR3 with reference TRBV7-8 and TRBJ1-1 gives the whole variable domain GAGVSQSPRYKVAKRGQDVALRCDPISGHVSLFWYQQALGQGPEFLTYFQNEAQLDKSGLPSDRFFAERPEGSVSTLKIQRTQQEDSAVYLCASTRTAQNTEAFFGQGTRLTVV.

Concerning this clone: Because the CDR3's place on the DNA is in doubt, the DNA is left out and the CDR3 is given as listed by TCRdb. V is TRBV21-1 and J is TRBJ1-1. TRBV21-1 is a pseudogene. The CDR3 region is 13 residues in length, termini included. The CDR3 spells CASKWARGTEAFF.

Only one count was recorded for this clone. The chain links TRBV2 to TRBJ2-5; 7 nucleotides align to TRBD1. The CDR3 runs to 14 residues. V gave up 8 bases and J gave up 2 bases; unmatched junction bases: 8. Germline V gene data show CDR1 as SNHLY and CDR2 as FYNNEI. CDR3 DNA sequence: TGTGCCAGCTTGAGGGGGACAGCGCAAGAGACCCAGTACTTC. As protein: CASLRGTAQETQYF.

J is TRBJ2-6 and V is TRBV11-1; D perhaps matches TRBD1 (6 bases). In germline, CDR1 is SGHAT, CDR2 FQDESV (reference sequence). V was cut by 2 bases and J by 0 bases, with 11 bases left in between. This CDR3 is built from 17 residues. The DNA for the CDR3 is TGTGCCAGCAGCTTACTTTGGACAGTCTCTGGGGCCAACGTCCTGACTTTC. The encoded protein is CASSLLWTVSGANVLTF.

This chain joins TRBV4-1 and TRBJ2-3, with a weak D call TRBD2 (5 bases). The CDR3 contains 16 residues. V was clipped by 1 base and J by 2 bases, with 13 bases between them. CDR1 and CDR2 (germline): MGHRA, YSYEKL. DNA for the CDR3: TGCGCCAGCAGCCAAGTAGAGGGATTTCTCACAGATACGCAGTATTTT. This sequence encodes CASSQVEGFLTDTQYF.

The genes are TRBV7-2 and TRBJ2-1, with a tentative D call TRBD1 (6 bases). This CDR3 region has 15 residues. Germline loops: CDR1 SGHTA, CDR2 FQGNSA. Deletions cut 0 bases from V and 6 bases from J, with 12 bases between. The CDR3, as DNA: TGTGCCAGCAGCTTAGCGGGGTCAGGGGCCAATGAGCAGTTCTTC. The encoded protein is CASSLAGSGANEQFF.

The chain is built from TRBV7-8 and TRBJ2-5, with a possible D match to TRBD1 (6 bases). Deletions cut 0 bases from V and 4 bases from J, with 6 bases between. The length of the CDR3 is 13 residues. CDR1 SGHVS and CDR2 FQNEAQ come from the germline V gene. This CDR3 is CASSLAGGETQYF. CDR3 bases: TGTGCCAGCAGCTTAGCAGGGGGAGAGACCCAGTACTTC. Combining the CDR3 with reference TRBV7-8 and TRBJ2-5 gives the whole variable domain GAGVSQSPRYKVAKRGQDVALRCDPISGHVSLFWYQQALGQGPEFLTYFQNEAQLDKSGLPSDRFFAERPEGSVSTLKIQRTQQEDSAVYLCASSLAGGETQYFGPGTRLLVL.

This chain uses TRBV27 with TRBJ2-1, with 10 bases that match TRBD2. This CDR3 comprises 17 residues. Germline CDR1 is MNHEY and CDR2 is SMNVEV (reference sequence). V was clipped by 5 bases and J by 8 bases; unmatched bases: 15. The CDR3 loop reads CASSQQIPSGSVHEQFF. In DNA form, the CDR3 reads TGTGCCAGCAGTCAGCAAATACCTAGCGGGAGTGTGCATGAGCAGTTCTTC.

This clone has more than one count but fewer than ten. The chain links TRBV27 to TRBJ2-7; TRBD1 matches 10 bases. The germline gives CDR1 MNHEY, CDR2 SMNVEV (reference sequence). The CDR3 consists of 16 residues. The ends lost 5 bases at V and 2 bases at J; junction bases unmatched: 9. The CDR3 loop reads CASSPYTGQGTYEQYF. In DNA form, the CDR3 reads TGTGCCAGCAGTCCCTATACGGGACAGGGGACCTACGAGCAGTACTTC.

The V and J genes are TRBV9 and TRBJ2-1, with 9 bases matching TRBD2. The CDR3 is 14 amino acids. Germline CDR1 SGDLS, CDR2 YYNGEE. V gave up 0 bases and J gave up 7 bases; unmatched junction bases: 2. CDR3 residues: CASSVALAGNEQFF. In DNA form, the CDR3 reads TGTGCCAGCAGCGTAGCCCTAGCGGGGAATGAGCAGTTCTTC. The full variable domain, rest sourced from reference TRBV9 and TRBJ2-1, is DSGVTQTPKHLITATGQRVTLRCSPRSGDLSVYWYQQSLDQGLQFLIQYYNGEERAKGNILERFSAQQFPDLHSELNLSSLELGDSALYFCASSVALAGNEQFFGPGTRLTVL.

The genes are TRBV19 and TRBJ2-3, with a tentative D call TRBD2 (7 bases). The CDR3 runs to 15 residues. Per germline, CDR1 LNHDA and CDR2 SQIVND (reference sequence). V was pared by 6 bases and J by 4 bases, with 17 bases between. CDR3 nucleotides: TGTGCCAGTAGCTCCACAGGGAGGGTACCAGATACGCAGTATTTT. Translated: CASSSTGRVPDTQYF.

Only a few counts were recorded for this clone. This sequence joins TRBV11-3 and TRBJ1-4; no reliable D call. The CDR3 has 13 amino acids. Germline lookup yields CDR1 SGHNT and CDR2 YENEEA. Trimming took off 1 base at V and 5 bases at J, with 5 bases between the two ends. The CDR3, as DNA: TGTGCCAGCAGCTTAGGAGGGAATGAAAAACTGTTTTTT. It specifies CASSLGGNEKLFF.

Only a few counts were recorded for this clone. The chain is built from TRBV25-1 and TRBJ2-7; D unresolved. V was shortened by 9 bases and J by 3 bases, with 9 bases between the two germline ends. Per the germline V gene, CDR1 is MGHDK and CDR2 is SYGVNS. The CDR3 totals 11 residues. In DNA form, the CDR3 reads TGTGCCAGTAGACTGATCTACGAGCAGTACTTC. Its translation: CASRLIYEQYF.

J is TRBJ2-1 and V is TRBV19; 7 bases agree with TRBD2. There are 17 residues in the CDR3. V shed 8 bases and J 0 bases; nucleotides not matched to a gene: 13. CDR1 and CDR2 (germline): LNHDA, SQIVND (reference sequence). The CDR3 sequence is CASSQWGGRDSYNEQFF. Written as DNA, the CDR3 is TGTGCCAGTTCCCAATGGGGGGGACGGGACTCCTACAATGAGCAGTTCTTC. Full variable domain (missing parts from reference TRBV19 and TRBJ2-1): DGGITQSPKYLFRKEGQNVTLSCEQNLNHDAMYWYRQDPGQGLRLIYYSQIVNDFQKGDIAEGYSVSREKKESFPLTVTSAQKNPTAFYLCASSQWGGRDSYNEQFFGPGTRLTVL.

This clone was seen more than once but under ten times. V gene TRBV25-1 combines with J gene TRBJ1-1; no clear D. CDR3 size: 11 residues. Between the trimmed V and J ends, which lost 6 bases and 9 bases, there was a span of 11 bases. Per germline, CDR1 MGHDK and CDR2 SYGVNS. The CDR3 protein is CASSTVLQAFF. CDR3 DNA sequence: TGTGCCAGCAGCACAGTGCTGCAAGCTTTCTTT.

V and J are TRBV6-1 and TRBJ1-1; 7 bases line up with TRBD1. Trimming at V came to 6 bases and at J to 4 bases, leaving 8 bases not matched to a gene. CDR1 is MNHNS, CDR2 SASEGT, per germline. The CDR3 runs to 14 residues. In DNA, the CDR3 is TGTGCCAGCAGGGCACAGGGGCCAGGCACTGAAGCTTTCTTT. Protein: CASRAQGPGTEAFF.

This clone has just a few counts. V is TRBV6-5 and J is TRBJ2-5; D perhaps matches TRBD1 (6 bases). V lost 4 bases to trimming and J lost 1 base, with 13 bases between them. This CDR3 contains 15 residues. CDR1 is MNHEY, CDR2 SVGAGI, per germline. In DNA, the CDR3 is TGTGCCAGCAGTTCACCGGGACACCCCCAAGAGACCCAGTACTTC. Amino acid sequence: CASSSPGHPQETQYF.

V gene TRBV9 combines with J gene TRBJ1-5; D might be TRBD1 (5 bases). Trimming took 1 base from V and 5 from J, leaving 13 bases between them. The germline gives CDR1 SGDLS, CDR2 YYNGEE. The CDR3 consists of 15 residues. CDR3 DNA sequence: TGTGCCAGCAGCGTAAACCCCTCGGGGGATCAGCCCCAGCATTTT. This encodes CASSVNPSGDQPQHF. The whole variable domain, filled in from reference TRBV9 and TRBJ1-5, reads DSGVTQTPKHLITATGQRVTLRCSPRSGDLSVYWYQQSLDQGLQFLIQYYNGEERAKGNILERFSAQQFPDLHSELNLSSLELGDSALYFCASSVNPSGDQPQHFGDGTRLSIL.

The chain is built from TRBV6-5 and TRBJ2-7; TRBD2 matches 7 bases. The CDR3 has 13 residues. Germline V gene data show CDR1 as MNHEY and CDR2 as SVGAGI. Trimming cost V 2 bases and J 6 bases; bases outside gene matches: 4. CDR3 region: CASSYGEGSEQYF. The CDR3 DNA reads as TGTGCCAGCAGTTACGGGGAGGGAAGCGAGCAGTACTTC.

V and J are TRBV6-1 and TRBJ2-7; D perhaps matches TRBD2 (5 bases). The CDR3 extends over 14 amino acids. Germline loops: CDR1 MNHNS, CDR2 SASEGT. V lost 8 bases and J 0 bases, leaving 14 bases between the germline ends. This CDR3 reads CASGEREISYEQYF. The CDR3, as DNA: TGTGCCAGCGGGGAGCGTGAAATCTCCTACGAGCAGTACTTC.

The chain joins TRBV7-6 to TRBJ1-5, with a tentative D call TRBD1 (6 bases). This CDR3 is built from 15 residues. Germline V CDR1 and CDR2: SGHVS, FNYEAQ. The germline V and J ends were trimmed by 4 bases and 6 bases, with 16 bases remaining between them. CDR3 protein: CASSSNQGKGQPQHF. In DNA form, the CDR3 reads TGTGCCAGCAGCTCCAATCAGGGGAAGGGTCAGCCCCAGCATTTT.

CDR3 in amino acids: CASSMTGGTGGSYEQFF. The CDR3 nucleotides read TGTGCCAGCTCAATGACAGGGGGTACCGGCGGGAGCTATGAGCAGTTCTTC. The chain employs TRBV18 and TRBJ2-1; 9 bases are a match to TRBD1. This CDR3 has 17 residues. Germline V gene data show CDR1 as KGHSH and CDR2 as LQKENI. The V and J ends lost 5 bases and 8 bases, in that order; junction bases with no gene match: 16.

This chain uses TRBV28 with TRBJ2-3; 7 bases are shared with TRBD2. The J segment lost 0 bases and the V segment lost 5 bases, leaving 14 bases of the junction unmatched. Per the germline V gene, CDR1 is MDHEN and CDR2 is SYDVKM. The CDR3 totals 18 residues. As DNA, the CDR3 is TGTGCCAGCAGTACCCGACTAGCCCGAGGGGTTAGCACAGATACGCAGTATTTT. Protein: CASSTRLARGVSTDTQYF.

The chain carries TRBV18 and TRBJ1-4; D remains unclear. Germline CDR1 KGHSH, CDR2 LQKENI. The length of the CDR3 is 15 residues. Trimming removed 3 bases from V and 6 bases from J, with 14 bases in between. CDR3 loop: CASSPGAQRDEKLFF. The CDR3 DNA reads TGTGCCAGCTCACCCGGCGCTCAACGGGATGAAAAACTGTTTTTT.